These 16 T cell receptor beta chains were sequenced from one sample in a study of T cells in Graves' hyperthyroidism and ophthalmopathy. TCR beta CDR3 regions were amplified from RNA. The HTBI primer set was used in a first-round RT-PCR of the TCR CDR3. TCRdb called the multiplex PCR reads again in MiXCR, with one record for every CDR3 protein. The sample records about 640,000 distinct CDR3 sequences, approximately 15% being singletons. The sequenced sample consisted of blood. The receptors were gathered from a woman aged 50 to 60 with Graves' ophthalmopathy.

The sample holds many counts of this clonotype. The V and J genes are TRBV7-9 and TRBJ2-1; D is ambiguous. The V gene lost 5 bases and the J gene lost 9 bases, with 8 bases spanning the gap. The CDR3 has 11 amino acids. Germline V gene lookup returns CDR1 SEHNR and CDR2 FQNEAQ (reference sequence). CDR3 amino acids: CASSHSIEQFF. The DNA for the CDR3 is TGTGCCAGCAGCCACTCGATTGAGCAGTTCTTC.

The rearrangement links TRBV7-2 to TRBJ2-7; TRBD1 matches 10 bases. Germline CDR1 is SGHTA and CDR2 is FQGNSA. The CDR3 length is 15 residues. V gave up 1 base and J gave up 3 bases; unmatched junction bases: 3. The CDR3 is CASSLEGTGVYEQYF. In DNA form, the CDR3 reads TGTGCCAGCAGCTTAGAGGGGACAGGGGTCTACGAGCAGTACTTC. The full variable domain, completed using reference TRBV7-2 and TRBJ2-7, is GAGVSQSPSNKVTEKGKDVELRCDPISGHTALYWYRQSLGQGLEFLIYFQGNSAPDKSGLPSDRFSAERTGGSVSTLTIQRTQQEDSAVYLCASSLEGTGVYEQYFGPGTRLTVT.

V usage is TRBV11-3 and J usage is TRBJ1-4, with 8 nucleotides matching TRBD1. CDR1 and CDR2 (germline): SGHNT, YENEEA. J gave up 8 bases and V 5 bases, and 7 bases lay outside the gene matches. The CDR3 totals 14 residues. CDR3 DNA: TGTGCCAGCAGCCGGACAGGGCCGGGGGAAAAACTGTTTTTT. Translating it yields CASSRTGPGEKLFF.

On this clonotype: One junction end disagrees with the germline gene, perhaps due to a read error. The genes are TRBV9 and TRBJ2-3; D unclear. Germline lookup yields CDR1 SGDLS and CDR2 YYNGEE. The CDR3 is 11 amino acids. This CDR3 reads CANSITDTQYF. CDR3 nucleotide sequence: TGTGCCAACAGCATTACAGATACGCAGTATTTT.

This chain joins TRBV28 and TRBJ1-2; TRBD1 matches at 7 bases. Germline trimming cut 3 bases from V and 4 bases from J; bases unmatched to any gene: 8. CDR3 length equals 15 residues. CDR1 and CDR2 from the germline V gene are MDHEN and SYDVKM. DNA of the CDR3: TGTGCCAGCAGTTTGTACAGGGGAAATCTCTATGGCTACACCTTC. Translation: CASSLYRGNLYGYTF.

This clonotype showed up just a few times. This chain joins TRBV10-3 and TRBJ1-6; tentative D call: TRBD1 (6 bases). V was shortened by 4 bases and J by 7 bases, with 17 bases between the two germline ends. This CDR3 is 16 amino acids long. CDR1 and CDR2 (germline): ENHRY, SYGVKD. As DNA, the CDR3 is TGTGCCATCAGTGGCCCAGTTGGGGGGGCAAATTCACCCCTCCACTTT. Translating it yields CAISGPVGGANSPLHF.

The V gene is TRBV5-1, the J gene TRBJ2-7; D remains unclear. Germline values: CDR1 SGHRS, CDR2 YFSETQ. The CDR3 runs 14 residues. Trimming cost V 2 bases and J 1 base, with 10 bases left between them. The CDR3 region has the DNA TGCGCCAGCAGCTTCGGCCTCGGATCCTACGAGCAGTACTTC. Residues: CASSFGLGSYEQYF.

This clonotype was detected many times. Written as DNA, the CDR3 is TGTGCCAGCAGTGTCTCGATGAACACTGAAGCTTTCTTT. Translating gives CASSVSMNTEAFF. The rearrangement uses TRBV2 and TRBJ1-1; D gene ambiguous. The CDR3 has 13 amino acids. The germline V gene encodes CDR1 SNHLY and CDR2 FYNNEI. V dropped 4 bases and J dropped 0 bases, with 6 bases sitting between them.

This clonotype came up a few times. The chain links TRBV6-2 or TRBV6-3 to TRBJ2-7, with 11 nucleotides matching TRBD2. Germline assignment: CDR1 MNHEY and CDR2 SVGEGT. Trimming removed 8 bases from V and 4 bases from J; junction bases left unmatched: 7. The CDR3 covers 14 residues. CDR3 bases: TGTGCCAGCCTGAGTCCTAGCGGGAGGTACGAGCAGTACTTC. Amino acid sequence: CASLSPSGRYEQYF.

This clonotype appeared many times. The CDR3 loop is CASSLTGPISGANVLTF. CDR3 sequence (DNA): TGTGCCAGCAGCTTAACGGGACCCATCTCTGGGGCCAACGTCCTGACTTTC. V and J are TRBV7-3 and TRBJ2-6; D might be TRBD1 or TRBD2, each matching 5 bases. V was cut by 0 bases and J by 0 bases, with 9 bases left in between. CDR3 length: 17 residues. Germline V gives CDR1 SGHTA, CDR2 FQGTGA.

This clonotype was detected ten times or more. This chain uses TRBV5-5 with TRBJ2-7; no reliable D call. CDR3 size: 16 residues. Trimming pared 4 bases from V and 0 bases from J, leaving 17 bases between. Germline V CDR1 and CDR2: SGHKS, YYEKEE (reference sequence). The CDR3 DNA follows: TGTGCCAGCAGCAAAAAATGGACGGATCTCTCCTACGAGCAGTACTTC. The encoded protein is CASSKKWTDLSYEQYF. The entire variable domain, with the rest obtained from reference TRBV5-5 and TRBJ2-7, is as follows: DAGVTQSPTHLIKTRGQQVTLRCSPISGHKSVSWYQQVLGQGPQFIFQYYEKEERGRGNFPDRFSARQFPNYSSELNVNALLLGDSALYLCASSKKWTDLSYEQYFGPGTRLTVT.

This clonotype was recorded at least ten times. J is TRBJ1-1 and V is TRBV27; D call uncertain. Germline values: CDR1 MNHEY, CDR2 SMNVEV (reference sequence). The CDR3 runs 13 residues. V was cut by 5 bases and J by 11 bases, with 18 bases left in between. CDR3 in amino acids: CASSAQAGVAAFF. DNA for the CDR3: TGTGCCAGCAGTGCCCAGGCCGGTGTGGCGGCTTTCTTT.

This clonotype was seen repeatedly, ten times or more. The gene calls are TRBV10-3 and TRBJ2-7; tentatively, D is TRBD1 or TRBD2 (6 bases each). Germline CDR1 reads ENHRY; CDR2 reads SYGVKD. This CDR3 has 15 residues. The V end lost 7 bases, the J end lost 2 bases, and 18 bases lay between the germline ends. Here the CDR3 DNA reads TGTGCCATCAAAGGGGGGCACTCACTAGCCTACGAGCAGTACTTC. It yields the protein CAIKGGHSLAYEQYF.

The V gene is TRBV6-1, the J gene TRBJ1-4, with TRBD1 identical over 7 bases. Germline V gives CDR1 MNHNS, CDR2 SASEGT. This CDR3 is 17 amino acids long. J lost 7 bases, V lost 5 bases, and 16 bases had no gene match. The CDR3 DNA follows: TGTGCCAGCAGTTTTGGAACTGGACAGGCTAAGGGTGAAAAACTGTTTTTT. Encoded protein: CASSFGTGQAKGEKLFF.

This clonotype was seen at least ten times. This chain links TRBV20-1 with TRBJ2-3; unclear D gene. Germline CDR1 reads DFQATT; CDR2 reads SNEGSKA (reference sequence). This CDR3 has 15 amino acids. The germline V and J ends were trimmed by 2 bases and 1 base, with 13 bases remaining between them. The CDR3 region has the DNA TGCAGTGCTAGAATCCTCCGAGGTCGCACAGATACGCAGTATTTT. Residues: CSARILRGRTDTQYF.

This chain joins TRBV20-1 and TRBJ1-4, with TRBD1 as a possible D gene (5 bases). From germline, CDR1 is DFQATT and CDR2 SNEGSKA (reference sequence). The CDR3 runs 16 residues. The ends were cut back, 0 bases at V and 4 bases at J, with 15 bases in the middle. The CDR3 region is CSARDPDTVNNEKLFF. CDR3 DNA sequence: TGCAGTGCTAGAGATCCGGACACAGTGAATAATGAAAAACTGTTTTTT.